This is a list of T cell receptor beta chains from one sample in a study of blood T cell repertoires in COVID-19. TCRdb's table, derived via immunoSEQ multiplex PCR, lists solely in-frame clones and lacks some. There are around 310,000 clones in the sample; 89% occur only once, and 9.5% to 15% lies in the top ten. The material sequenced was peripheral blood. The receptors originated from a woman in her sixties with acute or convalescent COVID-19. Each CDR3 is given with its conserved first and last residue. A D gene is named only where the DNA matches it firmly. Not all rows give a size; the values are once, few, many and, for expanded clones, a class.

.	TRBJ2-1	TRBV7-2	TRBD2	TGTGCCAGCAGCTTAATGGCGTTAGCGGGAGACAATGAGCAGTTCTTC	CASSLMALAGDNEQFF
.	TRBJ2-7	TRBV4-1	.	TGCGCCAGCTCACGCGCCCCAGGGGCGATCTACGAGCAGTACTTC	CASSRAPGAIYEQYF
.	TRBJ1-1	TRBV4-3	.	TGCGCCAGCAGCGCGGGGGGGGTGGGCACTGAAGCTTTCTTT	CASSAGGVGTEAFF
.	TRBJ2-2	TRBV2	TRBD1	TGTGCCAGCTCCCGATCAGGGGGCGCAGCGGGGGAGCTGTTTTTT	CASSRSGGAAGELFF
.	TRBJ2-1	TRBV4-2	TRBD2	TGTGCCAGCACTCTAGCGGGAGGGAATCTAGGCAATGAGCAGTTCTTC	CASTLAGGNLGNEQFF
.	TRBJ2-1	TRBV2	TRBD1	TGTGCCTCCCGTTCAGGACAGGGGAACAATGAGCAGTTCTTC	CASRSGQGNNEQFF
few	TRBJ1-5	TRBV19	.	TGTGCCAGTAGTATCGCAGGGAGCAATCAGCCCCAGCATTTT	CASSIAGSNQPQHF
.	TRBJ1-2	TRBV5-5	.	TGTGCCAGCAGCTTACATCCACAGGGATCCTATGGCTACACCTTC	CASSLHPQGSYGYTF
.	TRBJ1-1	TRBV4-2	.	TGTGCCAGCAGCCAAGAAACAAGGAACACTGAAGCTTTCTTT	CASSQETRNTEAFF
.	TRBJ2-5	TRBV9	.	TGTGCCAGCAGCCCATACGGGGGGCCCGGAGAGACCCAGTACTTC	CASSPYGGPGETQYF
.	TRBJ1-5	TRBV6-5	.	TGTGCCAGCAGGCACAGAATCAATAGCAATCAGCCCCAGCATTTT	CASRHRINSNQPQHF
.	TRBJ2-1	TRBV28	TRBD2	TGTGCCAGCAGTTTACGACGGGGGGGCTTCTACAATGAGCAGTTCTTC	CASSLRRGGFYNEQFF
.	TRBJ2-1	TRBV7-2	TRBD2	TGTGCCAGCAGCCACCCTAGGGCGGGAGAGGGGTACAATGAGCAGTTCTTC	CASSHPRAGEGYNEQFF
.	TRBJ2-1	TRBV5-4	.	TGTGCCAGCTGGGGGGGCGAGGAAACCTACAATGAGCAGTTCTTC	CASWGGEETYNEQFF
.	TRBJ2-7	TRBV19	.	TGTGCCAGTAGCTCGTCGGGAGCCGAGTGGGGGGAGCAGTACTTC	CASSSSGAEWGEQYF